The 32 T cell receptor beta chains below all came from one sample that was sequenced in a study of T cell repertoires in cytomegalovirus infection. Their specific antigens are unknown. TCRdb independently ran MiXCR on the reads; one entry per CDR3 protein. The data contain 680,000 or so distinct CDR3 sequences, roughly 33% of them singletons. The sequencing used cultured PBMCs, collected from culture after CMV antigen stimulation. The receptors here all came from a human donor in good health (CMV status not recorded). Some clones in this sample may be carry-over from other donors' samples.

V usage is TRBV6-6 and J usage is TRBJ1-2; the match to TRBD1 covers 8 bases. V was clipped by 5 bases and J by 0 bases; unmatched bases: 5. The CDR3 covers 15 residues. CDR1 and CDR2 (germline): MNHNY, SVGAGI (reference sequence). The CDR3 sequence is CASSVVTGANYGYTF. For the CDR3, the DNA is TGTGCCAGCAGTGTCGTGACAGGGGCTAACTATGGCTACACCTTC.

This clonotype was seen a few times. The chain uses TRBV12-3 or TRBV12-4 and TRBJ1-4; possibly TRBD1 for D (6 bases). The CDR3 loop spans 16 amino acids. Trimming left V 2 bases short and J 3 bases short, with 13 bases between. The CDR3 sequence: CASSLREQGPNEKLFF. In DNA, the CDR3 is TGTGCCAGCAGTTTAAGGGAACAGGGCCCTAATGAAAAACTGTTTTTT.

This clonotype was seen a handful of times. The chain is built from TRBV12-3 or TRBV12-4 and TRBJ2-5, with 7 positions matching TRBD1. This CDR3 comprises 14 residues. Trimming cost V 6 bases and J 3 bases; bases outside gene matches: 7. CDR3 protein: CASRPTGDEETQYF. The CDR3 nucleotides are TGTGCCAGCAGGCCTACAGGGGATGAAGAGACCCAGTACTTC.

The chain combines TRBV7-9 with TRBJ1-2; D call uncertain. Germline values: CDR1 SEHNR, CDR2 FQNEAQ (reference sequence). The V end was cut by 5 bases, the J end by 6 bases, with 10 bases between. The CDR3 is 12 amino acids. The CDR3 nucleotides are TGTGCCAGCAGCCTAAGGGTTGATGGCTACACCTTC. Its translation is CASSLRVDGYTF.

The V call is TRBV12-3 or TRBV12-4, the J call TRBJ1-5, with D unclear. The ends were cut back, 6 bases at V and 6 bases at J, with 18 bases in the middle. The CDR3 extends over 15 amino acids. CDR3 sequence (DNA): TGTGCCAGCAGGGGAGACGTTGAGCTTGGTCAGCCCCAGCATTTT. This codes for CASRGDVELGQPQHF.

CDR3 protein: CASSPSRREGGNEQFF. DNA of the CDR3: TGTGCCAGCAGCCCGAGTCGGCGGGAGGGAGGCAATGAGCAGTTCTTC. The rearrangement links TRBV5-4 to TRBJ2-1, with 9 bases that match TRBD2. The CDR3 loop spans 16 amino acids. The germline V gene has CDR1 SGHNT and CDR2 YYREEE (reference sequence). After removal of 4 bases from V and 6 bases from J, the junction contained 11 bases not matched to a gene.

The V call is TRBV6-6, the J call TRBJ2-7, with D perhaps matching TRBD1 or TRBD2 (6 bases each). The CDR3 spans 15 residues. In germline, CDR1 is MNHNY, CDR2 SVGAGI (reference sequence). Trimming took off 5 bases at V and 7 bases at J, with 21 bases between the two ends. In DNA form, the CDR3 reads TGTGCCAGCAGTCTTGGGGCCCCGGGGGCTGGGGAGCAGTACTTC. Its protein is CASSLGAPGAGEQYF.

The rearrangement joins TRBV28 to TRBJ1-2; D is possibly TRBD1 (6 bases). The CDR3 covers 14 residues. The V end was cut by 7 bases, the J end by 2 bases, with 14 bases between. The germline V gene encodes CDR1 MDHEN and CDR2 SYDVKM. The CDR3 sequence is CASTAPRGNYGYTF. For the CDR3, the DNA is TGTGCCAGCACCGCGCCGAGGGGGAACTATGGCTACACCTTC.

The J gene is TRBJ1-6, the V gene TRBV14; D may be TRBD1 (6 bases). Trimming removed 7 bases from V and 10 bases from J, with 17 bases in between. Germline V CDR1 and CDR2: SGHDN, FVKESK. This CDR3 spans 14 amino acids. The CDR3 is CASTARGGGSPLHF. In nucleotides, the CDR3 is TGTGCCAGCACCGCGAGGGGAGGGGGATCACCCCTCCACTTT. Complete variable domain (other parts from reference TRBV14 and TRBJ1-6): EAGVTQFPSHSVIEKGQTVTLRCDPISGHDNLYWYRRVMGKEIKFLLHFVKESKQDESGMPNNRFLAERTGGTYSTLKVQPAELEDSGVYFCASTARGGGSPLHFGNGTRLTVT.

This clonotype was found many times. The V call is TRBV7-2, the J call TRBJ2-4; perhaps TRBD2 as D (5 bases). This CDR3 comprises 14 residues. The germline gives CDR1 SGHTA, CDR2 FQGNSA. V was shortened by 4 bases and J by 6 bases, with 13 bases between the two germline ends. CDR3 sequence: CASSSTLGRNIQYF. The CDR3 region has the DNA TGTGCCAGCAGCTCCACACTAGGTAGAAACATTCAGTACTTC.

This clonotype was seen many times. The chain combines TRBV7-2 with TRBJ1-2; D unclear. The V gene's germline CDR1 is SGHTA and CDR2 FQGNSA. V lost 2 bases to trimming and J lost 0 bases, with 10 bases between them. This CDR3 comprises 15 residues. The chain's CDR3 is CASSLMISSNYGYTF. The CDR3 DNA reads TGTGCCAGCAGCTTAATGATCTCTTCTAACTATGGCTACACCTTC. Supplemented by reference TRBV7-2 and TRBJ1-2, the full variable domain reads GAGVSQSPSNKVTEKGKDVELRCDPISGHTALYWYRQSLGQGLEFLIYFQGNSAPDKSGLPSDRFSAERTGGSVSTLTIQRTQQEDSAVYLCASSLMISSNYGYTFGSGTRLTVV.

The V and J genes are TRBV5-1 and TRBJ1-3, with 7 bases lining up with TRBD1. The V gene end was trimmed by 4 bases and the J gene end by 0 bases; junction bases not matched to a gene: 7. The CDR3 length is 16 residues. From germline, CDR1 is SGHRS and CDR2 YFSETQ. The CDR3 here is CASSAAGTDSGNTIYF. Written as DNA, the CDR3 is TGCGCCAGCAGCGCAGCGGGGACAGACTCTGGAAACACCATATATTTT.

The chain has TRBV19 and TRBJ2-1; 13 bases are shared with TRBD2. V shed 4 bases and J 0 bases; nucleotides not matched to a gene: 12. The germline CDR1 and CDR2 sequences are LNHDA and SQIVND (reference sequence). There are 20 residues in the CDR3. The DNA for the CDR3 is TGTGCCAGTAGTAAAGAGCTACACAGACTAGCGGGAGGCTCCTACAATGAGCAGTTCTTC. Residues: CASSKELHRLAGGSYNEQFF.

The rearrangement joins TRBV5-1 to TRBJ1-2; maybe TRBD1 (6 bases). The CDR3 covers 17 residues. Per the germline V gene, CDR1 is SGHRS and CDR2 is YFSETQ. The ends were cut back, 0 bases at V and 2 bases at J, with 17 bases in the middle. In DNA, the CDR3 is TGCGCCAGCAGCTTGGGCCCCGTTCAGCAGGGGAACTATGGCTACACCTTC. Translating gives CASSLGPVQQGNYGYTF.

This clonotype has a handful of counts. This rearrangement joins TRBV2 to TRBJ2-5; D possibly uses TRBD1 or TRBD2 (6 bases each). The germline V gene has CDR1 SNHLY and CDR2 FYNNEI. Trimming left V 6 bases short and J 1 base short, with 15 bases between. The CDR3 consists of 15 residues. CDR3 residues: CASRRQEGIQETQYF. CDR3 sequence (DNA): TGTGCCAGCAGGCGACAGGAGGGGATCCAAGAGACCCAGTACTTC.

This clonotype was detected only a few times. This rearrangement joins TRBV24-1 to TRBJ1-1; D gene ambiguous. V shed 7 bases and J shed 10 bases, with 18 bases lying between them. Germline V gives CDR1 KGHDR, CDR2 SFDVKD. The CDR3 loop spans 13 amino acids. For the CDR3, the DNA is TGTGCCACCAGGCTCGGGAACGACCACGGAGCTTTCTTT. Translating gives CATRLGNDHGAFF.

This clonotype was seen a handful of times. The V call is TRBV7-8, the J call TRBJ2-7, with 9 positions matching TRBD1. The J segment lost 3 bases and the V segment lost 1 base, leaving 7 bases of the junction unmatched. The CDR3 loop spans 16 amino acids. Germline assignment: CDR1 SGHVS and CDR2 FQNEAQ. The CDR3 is CASSLEATGGIYEQYF. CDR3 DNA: TGTGCCAGCAGCTTAGAGGCGACAGGGGGGATCTACGAGCAGTACTTC.

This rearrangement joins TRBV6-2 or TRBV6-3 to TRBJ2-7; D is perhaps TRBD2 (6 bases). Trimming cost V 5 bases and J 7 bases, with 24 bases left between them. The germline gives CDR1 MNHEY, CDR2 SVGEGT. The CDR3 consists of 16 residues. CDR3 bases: TGTGCCAGCAGTCCCCTGGAGGGCAGCCTGAGGAGAGAGCAGTACTTC. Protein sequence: CASSPLEGSLRREQYF.

CDR3 coding DNA: TGTGCCAGCAGTACGGGGGGCCCGTGGACAGATACGCAGTATTTT. Translation gives CASSTGGPWTDTQYF. The rearrangement joins TRBV27 to TRBJ2-3, with a tentative D call TRBD2 (7 bases). The ends were cut back, 5 bases at V and 3 bases at J, with 15 bases in the middle. Germline V gene lookup returns CDR1 MNHEY and CDR2 SMNVEV (reference sequence). This CDR3 comprises 15 residues.

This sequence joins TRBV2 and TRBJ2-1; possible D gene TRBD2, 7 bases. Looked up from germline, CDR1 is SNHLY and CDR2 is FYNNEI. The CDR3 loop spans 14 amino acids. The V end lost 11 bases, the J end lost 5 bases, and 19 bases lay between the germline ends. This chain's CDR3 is CAGGRTRGDNEQFF. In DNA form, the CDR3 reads TGTGCCGGGGGGCGGACCCGGGGGGACAATGAGCAGTTCTTC.

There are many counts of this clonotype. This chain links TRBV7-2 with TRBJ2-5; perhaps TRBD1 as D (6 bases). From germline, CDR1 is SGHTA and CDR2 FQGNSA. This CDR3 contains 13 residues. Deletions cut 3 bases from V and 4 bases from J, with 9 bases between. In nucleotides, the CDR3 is TGTGCCAGCAGCTTCGGCAGGGGAGAGACCCAGTACTTC. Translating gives CASSFGRGETQYF. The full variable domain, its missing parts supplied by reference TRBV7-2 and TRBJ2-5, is GAGVSQSPSNKVTEKGKDVELRCDPISGHTALYWYRQSLGQGLEFLIYFQGNSAPDKSGLPSDRFSAERTGGSVSTLTIQRTQQEDSAVYLCASSFGRGETQYFGPGTRLLVL.

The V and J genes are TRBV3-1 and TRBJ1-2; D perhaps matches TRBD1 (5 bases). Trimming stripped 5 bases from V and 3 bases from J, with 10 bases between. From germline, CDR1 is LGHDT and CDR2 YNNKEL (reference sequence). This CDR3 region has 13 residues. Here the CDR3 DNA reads TGTGCCAGCAGCGCCAGGGCTTACTATGGCTACACCTTC. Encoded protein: CASSARAYYGYTF.

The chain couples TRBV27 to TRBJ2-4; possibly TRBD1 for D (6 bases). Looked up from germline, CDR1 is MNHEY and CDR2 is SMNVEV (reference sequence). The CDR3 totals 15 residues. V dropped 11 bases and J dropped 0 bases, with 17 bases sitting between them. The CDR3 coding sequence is TGTGCCCCCAAGGGACATCTTGGAGCCAAAAACATTCAGTACTTC. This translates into CAPKGHLGAKNIQYF.

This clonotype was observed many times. The CDR3 loop is CASSLSEGVYETQYF. CDR3 DNA sequence: TGTGCCAGCAGCCTGAGTGAAGGGGTTTACGAGACCCAGTACTTC. The V gene is TRBV7-8, the J gene TRBJ2-5; D is perhaps TRBD1 (5 bases). The CDR3 spans 15 residues. Germline assignment: CDR1 SGHVS and CDR2 FQNEAQ. Trimming took 5 bases from V and 5 from J, leaving 18 bases between them.

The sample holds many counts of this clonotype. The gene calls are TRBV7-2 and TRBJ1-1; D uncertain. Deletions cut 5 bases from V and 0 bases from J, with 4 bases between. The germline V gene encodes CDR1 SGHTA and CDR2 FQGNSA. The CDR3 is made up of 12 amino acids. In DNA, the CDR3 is TGTGCCAGCAGCCACATGAACACTGAAGCTTTCTTT. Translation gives CASSHMNTEAFF.

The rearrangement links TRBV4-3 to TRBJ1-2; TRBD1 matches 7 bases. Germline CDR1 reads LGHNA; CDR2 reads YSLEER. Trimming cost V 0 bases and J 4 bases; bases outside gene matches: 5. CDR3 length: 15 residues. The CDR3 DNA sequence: TGCGCCAGCAGCCAAGATAAGGGGGCGATCTATGGCTACACCTTC. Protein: CASSQDKGAIYGYTF.

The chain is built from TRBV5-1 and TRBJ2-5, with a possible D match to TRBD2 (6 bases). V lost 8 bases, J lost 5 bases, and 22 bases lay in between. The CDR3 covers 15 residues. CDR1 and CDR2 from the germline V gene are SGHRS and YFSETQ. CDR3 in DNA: TGCGCCAGTAAGGGCGGGACGACGAGGACGGAGACCCAGTACTTC. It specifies CASKGGTTRTETQYF.

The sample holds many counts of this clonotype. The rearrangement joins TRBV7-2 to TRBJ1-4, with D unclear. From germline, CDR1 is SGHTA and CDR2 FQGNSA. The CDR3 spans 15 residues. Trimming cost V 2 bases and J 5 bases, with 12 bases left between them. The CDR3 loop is CASSLQSEINEKLFF. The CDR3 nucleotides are TGTGCCAGCAGCTTACAGTCCGAGATAAATGAAAAACTGTTTTTT. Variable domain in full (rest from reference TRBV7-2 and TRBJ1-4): GAGVSQSPSNKVTEKGKDVELRCDPISGHTALYWYRQSLGQGLEFLIYFQGNSAPDKSGLPSDRFSAERTGGSVSTLTIQRTQQEDSAVYLCASSLQSEINEKLFFGSGTQLSVL.

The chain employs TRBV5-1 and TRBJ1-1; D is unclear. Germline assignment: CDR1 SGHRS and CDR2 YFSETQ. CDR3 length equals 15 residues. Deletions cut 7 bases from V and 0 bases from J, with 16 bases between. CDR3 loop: CASRRQVDMNTEAFF. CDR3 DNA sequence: TGCGCCAGCCGGCGGCAGGTGGATATGAACACTGAAGCTTTCTTT.

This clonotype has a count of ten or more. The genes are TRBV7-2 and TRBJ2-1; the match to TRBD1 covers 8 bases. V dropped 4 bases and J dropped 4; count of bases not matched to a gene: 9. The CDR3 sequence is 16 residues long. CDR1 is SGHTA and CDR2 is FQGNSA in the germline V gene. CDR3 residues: CASSSNRDRHYNEQFF. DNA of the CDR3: TGTGCCAGCAGCTCGAATAGGGACAGGCATTACAATGAGCAGTTCTTC. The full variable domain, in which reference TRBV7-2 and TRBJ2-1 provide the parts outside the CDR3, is GAGVSQSPSNKVTEKGKDVELRCDPISGHTALYWYRQSLGQGLEFLIYFQGNSAPDKSGLPSDRFSAERTGGSVSTLTIQRTQQEDSAVYLCASSSNRDRHYNEQFFGPGTRLTVL.

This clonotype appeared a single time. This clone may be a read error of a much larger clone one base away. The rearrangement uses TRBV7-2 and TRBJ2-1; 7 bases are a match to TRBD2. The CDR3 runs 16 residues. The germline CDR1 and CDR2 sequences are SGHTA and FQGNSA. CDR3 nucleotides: TGTGCCAGCACCTCGTCAGGCGGGAGCTCCTACAATGAGCAGATCTTC. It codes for CASTSSGGSSYNEQIF.

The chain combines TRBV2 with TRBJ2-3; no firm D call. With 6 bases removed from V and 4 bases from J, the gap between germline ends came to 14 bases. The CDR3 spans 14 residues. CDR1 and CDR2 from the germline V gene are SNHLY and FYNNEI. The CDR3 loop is CASRPNSGPDTQYF. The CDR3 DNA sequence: TGTGCCAGCAGACCAAATTCCGGGCCAGATACGCAGTATTTT.